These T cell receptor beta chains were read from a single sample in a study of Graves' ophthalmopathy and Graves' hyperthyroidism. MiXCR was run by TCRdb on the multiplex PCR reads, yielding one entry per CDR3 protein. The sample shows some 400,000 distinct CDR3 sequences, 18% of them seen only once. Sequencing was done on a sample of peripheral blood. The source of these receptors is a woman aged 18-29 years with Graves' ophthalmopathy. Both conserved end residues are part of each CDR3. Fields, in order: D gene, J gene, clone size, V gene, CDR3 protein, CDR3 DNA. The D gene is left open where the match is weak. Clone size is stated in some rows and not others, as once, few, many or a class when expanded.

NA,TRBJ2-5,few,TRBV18,CASSPAGRKQETQYF,TGTGCCAGCTCACCGGCAGGGCGAAAGCAAGAGACCCAGTACTTC
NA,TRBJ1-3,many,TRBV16,CASSQSTGLGFSSGNTIYF,TGTGCCAGCAGCCAATCCACGGGACTAGGGTTCAGCTCTGGAAACACCATATATTTT
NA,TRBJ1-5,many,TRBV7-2,CASSFSGDQPQHF,TGTGCCAGCAGCTTTTCAGGAGATCAGCCCCAGCATTTT
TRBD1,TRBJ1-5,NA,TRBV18,CASSRGQGAVRSNQPQHF,TGTGCCAGCTCACGGGGACAGGGGGCAGTTAGGAGCAATCAGCCCCAGCATTTT
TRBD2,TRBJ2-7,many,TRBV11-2,CASSSFGASGRAVEQYF,TGTGCCAGCAGTTCTTTCGGGGCTAGCGGGAGGGCCGTCGAGCAGTACTTC
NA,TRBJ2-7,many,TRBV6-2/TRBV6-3,CASSSSGAGSYEQYF,TGTGCCAGCAGTTCCTCGGGTGCAGGCTCCTACGAGCAGTACTTC
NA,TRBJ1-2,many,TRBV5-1,CASTRDGGVESYGYTF,TGCGCCAGCACCCGAGACGGGGGAGTGGAGTCCTATGGCTACACCTTC
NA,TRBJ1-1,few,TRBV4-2,CASSQETGSAEAFF,TGTGCCAGCAGCCAAGAAACAGGGTCCGCTGAAGCTTTCTTT
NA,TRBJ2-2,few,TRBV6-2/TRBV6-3,CASVSGPGELFF,TGTGCCAGCGTTAGCGGACCCGGGGAGCTGTTTTTT
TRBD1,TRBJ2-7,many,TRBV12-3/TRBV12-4,CASSSLRIRGPSSYEQYF,TGTGCCAGCAGTTCGCTACGAATCAGGGGGCCGAGCTCCTACGAGCAGTACTTC
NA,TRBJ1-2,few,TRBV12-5,CASGSPGGDYGYTF,TGTGCTAGTGGTTCCCCGGGAGGGGACTATGGCTACACCTTC
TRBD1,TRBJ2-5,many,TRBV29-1,CSVGQGAGGTQYF,TGCAGCGTAGGACAGGGGGCAGGAGGGACCCAGTACTTC
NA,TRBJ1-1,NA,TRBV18,CASSPPSRQNTEAFF,TGTGCCAGCTCACCACCGTCCAGGCAAAACACTGAAGCTTTCTTT
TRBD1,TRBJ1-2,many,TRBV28,CASSPDRVHGYTF,TGTGCCAGCAGCCCGGACAGGGTTCATGGCTACACCTTC
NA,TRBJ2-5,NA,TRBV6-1,CASSRRLQETQYF,TGTGCCAGCAGTCGTCGACTGCAAGAGACCCAGTACTTC
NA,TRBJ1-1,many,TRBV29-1,CSVWERTFGNTEAFF,TGCAGCGTGTGGGAAAGGACCTTCGGTAACACTGAAGCTTTCTTT
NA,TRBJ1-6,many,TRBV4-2,CASSQDTGLSSPLHF,TGTGCCAGCAGCCAAGATACAGGGCTATCTTCACCCCTCCACTTT
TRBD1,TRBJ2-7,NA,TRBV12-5,CASGNRDREHEQYF,TGTGCTAGTGGAAACCGGGACAGGGAGCACGAGCAGTACTTC
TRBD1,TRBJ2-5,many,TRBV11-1,CASSGTGGFETQYF,TGTGCCAGCAGCGGGACAGGGGGCTTTGAGACCCAGTACTTC
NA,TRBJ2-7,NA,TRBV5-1,CASSFSGTTHEQYF,TGCGCCAGCAGCTTTTCAGGTACGACCCACGAGCAGTACTTC
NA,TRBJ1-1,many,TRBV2,CASSEGHTEAFF,TGTGCCAGCAGCGAGGGTCACACTGAAGCTTTCTTT
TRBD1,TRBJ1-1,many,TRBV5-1,CASSLLQQGTEAFF,TGCGCCAGCAGCTTATTACAACAGGGGACTGAAGCTTTCTTT
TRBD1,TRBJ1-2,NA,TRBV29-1,CSVWDSGGYTF,TGCAGCGTTTGGGACAGCGGGGGCTACACCTTC
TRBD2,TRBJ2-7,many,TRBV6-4,CASSNFPGTSGSRGAEQYF,TGTGCCAGCAGCAACTTCCCCGGGACTAGCGGGAGCAGGGGAGCCGAGCAGTACTTC
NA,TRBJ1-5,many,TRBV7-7,CASSLFPAPGIESNQPQHF,TGTGCTAGCAGCTTATTTCCCGCTCCTGGGATAGAGAGCAATCAGCCCCAGCATTTT
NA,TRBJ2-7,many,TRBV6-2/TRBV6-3,CASTNSLEQYF,TGTGCCAGCACCAACAGTCTTGAGCAGTACTTC
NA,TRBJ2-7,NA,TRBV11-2,CASSLEGAHSLYEQYF,TGTGCCAGCAGCTTAGAGGGAGCGCATTCTTTATACGAGCAGTACTTC
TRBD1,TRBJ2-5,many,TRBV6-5,CASRNKGAGETQYF,TGTGCCAGCAGAAACAAGGGGGCTGGGGAGACCCAGTACTTC